This is a list of T cell receptor beta chains from one sample in a study of human CD8 memory T cell subsets. TCRdb reprocessed the 5' RACE reads; each CDR3 protein has one entry and no DNA is given. The repertoire table contains 19,000 or so distinct CDR3 sequences. Sequenced sample: CD8+ stem-like memory T cells (TSCM and TCM) sorted from PBMCs. These receptors originate from a human donor in good health. Each CDR3 is given with its conserved first and last residue. The size field is filled for only some rows; it gives once, few, many or a size class.

J gene,V gene,clone size,CDR3 protein
TRBJ2-3,TRBV27,medium-sized,CASSPKPGQGLAEVTDTQYF
TRBJ2-3,TRBV5-6,NA,CASSWGGTSGATDTQYF
TRBJ2-7,TRBV6-2/TRBV6-3,NA,CASKLYSARGYEQYF
TRBJ2-7,TRBV4-1,NA,CASSQYQGRSYEQYF
TRBJ1-1,TRBV2,NA,CASGGGSATEAFF
TRBJ2-1,TRBV6-5,NA,CASSYSAVNGYNEQFF
TRBJ2-7,TRBV7-9,medium-sized,CASSLPQTGNSYEQYF
TRBJ2-3,TRBV5-6,NA,CASSGILAASDTQYF
TRBJ1-5,TRBV19,NA,CASSIKGSAQPQHF
TRBJ1-1,TRBV4-3,NA,CASSQDSKGTEAFF
TRBJ1-1,TRBV13,NA,CASSPQGAPNTEAFF
TRBJ2-1,TRBV20-1,NA,CSAQRPTYNEQFF
TRBJ1-5,TRBV20-1,NA,CSARDIGEVMHNQPQHF
TRBJ2-1,TRBV2,NA,CASSDWGTSRLSSYNEQFF
TRBJ2-3,TRBV28,NA,CASRSRGPPDTQYF
TRBJ2-1,TRBV24-1,NA,CATSDFGGGNEQFF
TRBJ2-7,TRBV12-3/TRBV12-4,NA,CASSLGSGGYEQYF
TRBJ2-3,TRBV7-2,NA,CASSYGPRGTDTQYF
TRBJ2-7,TRBV28,NA,CASSGTGDAYEQYF
TRBJ2-3,TRBV9,NA,CASSSEAGTGVFKQYF
TRBJ1-1,TRBV29-1,NA,CSVRRPGGTEAFF
TRBJ2-1,TRBV12-3/TRBV12-4,NA,CASSSTSRENEQFF
TRBJ1-2,TRBV4-1,NA,CASSQEPGIYGYTF
TRBJ2-5,TRBV6-5,NA,CASSPLQGAETQYF
TRBJ2-1,TRBV5-1,NA,CASRQQHNEQFF
TRBJ2-2,TRBV7-8,NA,CASSLNRGTGELFF
TRBJ1-1,TRBV6-5,NA,CASSVQEWATEAFF
TRBJ1-1,TRBV7-9,NA,CASPGVSGPGDTEAFF